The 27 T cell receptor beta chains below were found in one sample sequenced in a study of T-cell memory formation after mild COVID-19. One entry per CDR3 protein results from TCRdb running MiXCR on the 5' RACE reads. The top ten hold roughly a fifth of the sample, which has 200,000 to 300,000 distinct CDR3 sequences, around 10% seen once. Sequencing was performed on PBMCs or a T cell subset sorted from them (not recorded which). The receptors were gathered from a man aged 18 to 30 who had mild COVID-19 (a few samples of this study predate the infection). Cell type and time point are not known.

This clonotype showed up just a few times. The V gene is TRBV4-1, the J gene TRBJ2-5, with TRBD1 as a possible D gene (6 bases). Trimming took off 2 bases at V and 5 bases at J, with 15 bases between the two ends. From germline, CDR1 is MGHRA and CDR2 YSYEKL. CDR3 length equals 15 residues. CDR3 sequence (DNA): TGCGCCAGCAGCCAATACCCAGGGGCGGCGGAGACCCAGTACTTC. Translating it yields CASSQYPGAAETQYF.

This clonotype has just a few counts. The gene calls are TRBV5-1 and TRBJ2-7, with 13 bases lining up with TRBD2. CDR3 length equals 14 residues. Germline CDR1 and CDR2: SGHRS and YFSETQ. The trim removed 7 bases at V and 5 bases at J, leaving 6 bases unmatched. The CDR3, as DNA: TGCGCCAGCTCGGGACTAGCGGGGCCTAACGAGCAGTACTTC. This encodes CASSGLAGPNEQYF.

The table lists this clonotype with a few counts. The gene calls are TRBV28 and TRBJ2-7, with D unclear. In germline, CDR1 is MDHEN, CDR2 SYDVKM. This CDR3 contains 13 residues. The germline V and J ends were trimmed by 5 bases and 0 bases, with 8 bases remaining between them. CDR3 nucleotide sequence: TGTGCCAGCAGTGTGTCAAGCTCCTACGAGCAGTACGTC. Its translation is CASSVSSSYEQYV.

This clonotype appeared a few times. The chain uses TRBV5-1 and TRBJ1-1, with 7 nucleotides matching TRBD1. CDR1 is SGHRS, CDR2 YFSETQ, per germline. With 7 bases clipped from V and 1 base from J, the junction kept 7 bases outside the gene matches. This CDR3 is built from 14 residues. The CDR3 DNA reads TGCGCCAGCTTACAGGGGCCGGGGAACACTGAAGCTTTCTTT. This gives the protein CASLQGPGNTEAFF. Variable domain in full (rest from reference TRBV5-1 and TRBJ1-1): KAGVTQTPRYLIKTRGQQVTLSCSPISGHRSVSWYQQTPGQGLQFLFEYFSETQRNKGNFPGRFSGRQFSNSRSEMNVSTLELGDSALYLCASLQGPGNTEAFFGQGTRLTVV.

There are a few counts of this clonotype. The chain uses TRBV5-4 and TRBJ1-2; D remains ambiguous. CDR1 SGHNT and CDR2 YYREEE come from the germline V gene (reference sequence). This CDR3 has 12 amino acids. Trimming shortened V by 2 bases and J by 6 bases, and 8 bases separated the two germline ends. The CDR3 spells CASSFGVNGYTF. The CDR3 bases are TGTGCCAGCAGCTTTGGGGTGAATGGCTACACCTTC.

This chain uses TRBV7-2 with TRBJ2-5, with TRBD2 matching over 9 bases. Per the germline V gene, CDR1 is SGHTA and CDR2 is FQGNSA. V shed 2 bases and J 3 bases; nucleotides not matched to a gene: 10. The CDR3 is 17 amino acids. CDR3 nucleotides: TGTGCCAGCAGCTTATTAGGTAGCGGGGGAGCTGAAGAGACCCAGTACTTC. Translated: CASSLLGSGGAEETQYF.

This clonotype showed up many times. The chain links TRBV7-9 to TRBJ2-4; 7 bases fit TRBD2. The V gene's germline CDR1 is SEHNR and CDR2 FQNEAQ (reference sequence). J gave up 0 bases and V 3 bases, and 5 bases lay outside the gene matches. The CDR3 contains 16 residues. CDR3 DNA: TGTGCCAGCAGCTTGTCTAGCGGAGTAGCCAAAAACATTCAGTACTTC. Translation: CASSLSSGVAKNIQYF.

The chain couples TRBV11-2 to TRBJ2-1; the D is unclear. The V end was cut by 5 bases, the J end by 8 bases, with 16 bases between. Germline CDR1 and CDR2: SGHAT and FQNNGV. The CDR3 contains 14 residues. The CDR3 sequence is CASSLGSFRDEQFF. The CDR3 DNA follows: TGTGCCAGCAGCCTAGGTTCCTTCCGTGATGAGCAGTTCTTC.

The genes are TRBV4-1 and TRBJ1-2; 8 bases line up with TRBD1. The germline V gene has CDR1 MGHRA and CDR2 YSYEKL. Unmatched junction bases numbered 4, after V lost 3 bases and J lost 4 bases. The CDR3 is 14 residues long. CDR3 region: CASSHNRGFYGYTF. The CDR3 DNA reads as TGCGCCAGCAGCCATAACAGGGGGTTCTATGGCTACACCTTC.

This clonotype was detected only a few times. The CDR3 DNA reads as TGTGCCAGCAGTGAAGTAGGGGCGGGGGTCCGCTACGAGCAGTACGTC. Translated: CASSEVGAGVRYEQYV. The chain links TRBV6-1 to TRBJ2-7; 7 bases are a match to TRBD2. The CDR3 runs to 16 residues. Trimming removed 1 base from V and 3 bases from J; junction bases left unmatched: 9. The germline CDR1 and CDR2 sequences are MNHNS and SASEGT.

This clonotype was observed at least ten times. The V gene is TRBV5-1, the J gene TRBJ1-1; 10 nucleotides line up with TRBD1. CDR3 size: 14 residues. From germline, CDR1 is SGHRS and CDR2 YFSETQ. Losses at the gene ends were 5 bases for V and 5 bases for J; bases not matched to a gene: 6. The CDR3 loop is CASRADRGLTEAFF. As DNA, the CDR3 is TGCGCCAGCAGAGCTGACAGGGGGCTAACTGAAGCTTTCTTT.

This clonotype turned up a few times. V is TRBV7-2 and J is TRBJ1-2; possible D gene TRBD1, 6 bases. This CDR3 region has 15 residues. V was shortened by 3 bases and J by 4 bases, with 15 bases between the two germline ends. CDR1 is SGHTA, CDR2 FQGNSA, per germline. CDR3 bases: TGTGCCAGCAGCTTCTTACGACAGGACTCCTATGGCTACACCTTC. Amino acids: CASSFLRQDSYGYTF.

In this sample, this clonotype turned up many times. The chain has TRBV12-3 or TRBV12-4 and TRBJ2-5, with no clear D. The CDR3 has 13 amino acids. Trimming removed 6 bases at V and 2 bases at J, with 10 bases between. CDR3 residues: CASRLNGQETQYF. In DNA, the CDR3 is TGTGCCAGCAGGCTCAACGGGCAAGAGACCCAGTACTTC.

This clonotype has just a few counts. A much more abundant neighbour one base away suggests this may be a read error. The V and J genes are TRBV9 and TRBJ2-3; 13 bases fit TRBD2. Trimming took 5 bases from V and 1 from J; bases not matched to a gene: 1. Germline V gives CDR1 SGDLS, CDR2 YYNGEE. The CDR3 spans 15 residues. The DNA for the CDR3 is TGTGCCAGCAGGGGGACTAGCGGGGGCACAGATACGCAGTATTTT. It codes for CASRGTSGGTDTQYF. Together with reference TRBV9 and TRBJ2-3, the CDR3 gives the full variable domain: DSGVTQTPKHLITATGQRVTLRCSPRSGDLSVYWYQQSLDQGLQFLIQYYNGEERAKGNILERFSAQQFPDLHSELNLSSLELGDSALYFCASRGTSGGTDTQYFGPGTRLTVL.

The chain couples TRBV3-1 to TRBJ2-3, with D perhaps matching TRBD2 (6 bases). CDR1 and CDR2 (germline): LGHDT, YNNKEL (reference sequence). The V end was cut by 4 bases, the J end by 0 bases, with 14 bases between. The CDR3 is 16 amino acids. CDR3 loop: CASSRGAGKSTDTQYF. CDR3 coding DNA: TGTGCCAGCAGCCGAGGAGCGGGTAAAAGCACAGATACGCAGTATTTT.

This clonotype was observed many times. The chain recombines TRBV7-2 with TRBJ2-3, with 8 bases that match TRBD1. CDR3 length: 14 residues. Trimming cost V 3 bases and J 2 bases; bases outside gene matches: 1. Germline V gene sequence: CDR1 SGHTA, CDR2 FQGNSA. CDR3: CASSLDRATDTQYF. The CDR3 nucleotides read TGTGCCAGCAGCTTGGACAGGGCCACAGATACGCAGTATTTT.

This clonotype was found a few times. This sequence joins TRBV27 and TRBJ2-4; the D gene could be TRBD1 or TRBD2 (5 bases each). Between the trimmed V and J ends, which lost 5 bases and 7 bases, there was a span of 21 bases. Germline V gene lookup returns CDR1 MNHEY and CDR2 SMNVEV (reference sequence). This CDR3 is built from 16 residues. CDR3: CASSPRDPSRGNIQYF. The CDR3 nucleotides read TGTGCCAGCAGTCCCCGGGACCCCTCCCGAGGGAACATTCAGTACTTC.

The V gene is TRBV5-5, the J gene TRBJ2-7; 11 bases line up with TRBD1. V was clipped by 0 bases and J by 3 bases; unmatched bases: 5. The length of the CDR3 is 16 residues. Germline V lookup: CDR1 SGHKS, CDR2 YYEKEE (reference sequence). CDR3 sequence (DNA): TGTGCCAGCAGCTTGGATGCCGGGACAGGGGGCTACGAGCAGTACTTC. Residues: CASSLDAGTGGYEQYF.

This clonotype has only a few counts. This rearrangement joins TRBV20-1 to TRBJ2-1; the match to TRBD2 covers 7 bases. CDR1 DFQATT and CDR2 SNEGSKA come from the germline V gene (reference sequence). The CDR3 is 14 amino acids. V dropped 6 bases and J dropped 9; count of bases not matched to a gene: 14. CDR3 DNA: TGCAGTGCGACCCGGGACTACCCCAGTAGTGAGCAGTTCTTC. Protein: CSATRDYPSSEQFF.

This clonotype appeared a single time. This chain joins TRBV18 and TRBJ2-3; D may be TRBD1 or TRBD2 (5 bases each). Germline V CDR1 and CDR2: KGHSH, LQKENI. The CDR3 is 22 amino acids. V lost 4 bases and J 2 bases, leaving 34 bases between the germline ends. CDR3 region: CASSLFEGLRAPKKPNTDTQYF. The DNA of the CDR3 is TGTGCCAGCTCACTGTTTGAGGGGCTGCGAGCCCCGAAGAAGCCGAACACAGATACGCAGTATTTT.

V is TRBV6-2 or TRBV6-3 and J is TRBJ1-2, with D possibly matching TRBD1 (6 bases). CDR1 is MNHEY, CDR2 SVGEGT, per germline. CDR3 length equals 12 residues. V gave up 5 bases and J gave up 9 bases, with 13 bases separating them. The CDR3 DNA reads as TGTGCCAGCAGTACGGACAGCCCTCGCTACACCTTC. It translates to CASSTDSPRYTF.

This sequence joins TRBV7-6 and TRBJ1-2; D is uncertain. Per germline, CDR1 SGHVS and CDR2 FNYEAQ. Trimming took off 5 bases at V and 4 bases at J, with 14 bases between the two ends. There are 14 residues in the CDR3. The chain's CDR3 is CASSPHDGFYGYTF. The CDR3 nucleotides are TGTGCCAGCAGCCCCCACGATGGGTTCTATGGCTACACCTTC.

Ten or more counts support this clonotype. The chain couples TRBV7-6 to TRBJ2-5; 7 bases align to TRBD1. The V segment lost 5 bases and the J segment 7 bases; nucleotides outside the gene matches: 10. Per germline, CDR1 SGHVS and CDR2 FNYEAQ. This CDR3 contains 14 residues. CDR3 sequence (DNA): TGTGCCAGCAGCGCCGCCACAGGGGACGGGACCCAGTACTTC. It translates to CASSAATGDGTQYF. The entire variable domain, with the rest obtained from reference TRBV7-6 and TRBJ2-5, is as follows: GAGVSQSPRYKVTKRGQDVALRCDPISGHVSLYWYRQALGQGPEFLTYFNYEAQQDKSGLPNDRFSAERPEGSISTLTIQRTEQRDSAMYRCASSAATGDGTQYFGPGTRLLVL.

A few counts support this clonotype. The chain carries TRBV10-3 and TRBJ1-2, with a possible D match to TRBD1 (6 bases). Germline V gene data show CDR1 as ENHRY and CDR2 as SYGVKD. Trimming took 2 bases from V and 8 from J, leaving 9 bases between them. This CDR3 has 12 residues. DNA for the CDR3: TGTGCCATCAGTGAGGGACAGAGGGGCTACACCTTC. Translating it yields CAISEGQRGYTF.

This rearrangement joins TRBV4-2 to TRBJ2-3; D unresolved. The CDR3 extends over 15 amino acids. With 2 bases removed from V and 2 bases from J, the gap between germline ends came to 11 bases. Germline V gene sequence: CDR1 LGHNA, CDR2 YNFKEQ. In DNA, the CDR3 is TGTGCCAGCAGCCAACGGTGGCAGGACACAGATACGCAGTATTTT. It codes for CASSQRWQDTDTQYF.

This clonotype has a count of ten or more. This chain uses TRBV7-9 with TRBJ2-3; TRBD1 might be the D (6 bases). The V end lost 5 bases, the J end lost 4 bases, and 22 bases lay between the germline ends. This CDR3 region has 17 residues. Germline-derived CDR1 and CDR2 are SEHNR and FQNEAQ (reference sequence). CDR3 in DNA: TGTGCCAGCAGCGCCCCGCTGGACAGCAGTCCTTCAGATACGCAGTATTTT. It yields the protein CASSAPLDSSPSDTQYF.

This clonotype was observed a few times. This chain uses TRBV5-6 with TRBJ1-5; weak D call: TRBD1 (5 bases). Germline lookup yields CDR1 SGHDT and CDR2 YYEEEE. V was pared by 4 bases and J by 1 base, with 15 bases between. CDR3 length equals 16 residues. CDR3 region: CASSLGGQMSNQPQHF. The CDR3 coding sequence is TGTGCCAGCAGCCTGGGAGGACAAATGAGCAATCAGCCCCAGCATTTT.